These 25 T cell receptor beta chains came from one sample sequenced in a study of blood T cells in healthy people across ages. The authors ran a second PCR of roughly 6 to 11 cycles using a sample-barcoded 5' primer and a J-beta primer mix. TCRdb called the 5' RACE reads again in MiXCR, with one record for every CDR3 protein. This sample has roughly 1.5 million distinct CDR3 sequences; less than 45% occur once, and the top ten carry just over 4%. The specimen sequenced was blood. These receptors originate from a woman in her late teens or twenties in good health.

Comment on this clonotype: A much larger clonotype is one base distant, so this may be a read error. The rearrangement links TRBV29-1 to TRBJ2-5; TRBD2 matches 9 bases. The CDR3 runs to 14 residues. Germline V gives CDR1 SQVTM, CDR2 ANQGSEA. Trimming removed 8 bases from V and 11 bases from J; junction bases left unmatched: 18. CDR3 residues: CSTPTSGVYNEQYF. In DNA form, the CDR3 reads TGCAGCACTCCGACTAGCGGAGTTTACAATGAGCAGTACTTC.

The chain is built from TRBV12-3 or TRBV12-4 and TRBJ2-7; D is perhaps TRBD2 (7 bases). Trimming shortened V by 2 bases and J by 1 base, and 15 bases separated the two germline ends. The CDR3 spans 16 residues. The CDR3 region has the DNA TGTGCCAGCAGTTTAAAGGGGGGGTGGTCGTCCTACGAGCAGTACTTC. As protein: CASSLKGGWSSYEQYF.

The DNA for the CDR3 is TGTGCCAGCATCTCGACAGGGACTAGCGCCTGGAATGAGCAGTTCTTC. It is translated as CASISTGTSAWNEQFF. The rearrangement links TRBV6-6 to TRBJ2-1, with 10 bases matching TRBD2. CDR3 length: 16 amino acids. Germline CDR1 and CDR2: MNHNY and SVGAGI (reference sequence). Trimming at V came to 7 bases and at J to 7 bases, leaving 13 bases not matched to a gene.

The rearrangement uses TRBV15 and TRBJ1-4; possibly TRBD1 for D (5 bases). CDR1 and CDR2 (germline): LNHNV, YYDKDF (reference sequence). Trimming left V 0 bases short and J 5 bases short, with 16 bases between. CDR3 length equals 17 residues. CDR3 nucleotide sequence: TGTGCCACCAGCAGAGATTTCGTAGGGGCACCGAATGAAAAACTGTTTTTT. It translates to CATSRDFVGAPNEKLFF.

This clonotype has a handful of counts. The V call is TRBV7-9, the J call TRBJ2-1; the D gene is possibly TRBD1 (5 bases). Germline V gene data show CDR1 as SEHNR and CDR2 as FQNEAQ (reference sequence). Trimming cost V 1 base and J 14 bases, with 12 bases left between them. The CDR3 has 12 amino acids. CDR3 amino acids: CASSLDQGPEFF. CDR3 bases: TGTGCCAGCAGCTTAGATCAGGGCCCCGAGTTCTTC.

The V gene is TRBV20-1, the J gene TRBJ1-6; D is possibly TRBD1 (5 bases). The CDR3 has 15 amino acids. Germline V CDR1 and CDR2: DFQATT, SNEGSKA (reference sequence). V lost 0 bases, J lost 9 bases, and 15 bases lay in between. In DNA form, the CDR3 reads TGCAGTGCTAGAGATCCCGCGGCCGGGGGTTCACCCCTCCACTTT. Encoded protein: CSARDPAAGGSPLHF.

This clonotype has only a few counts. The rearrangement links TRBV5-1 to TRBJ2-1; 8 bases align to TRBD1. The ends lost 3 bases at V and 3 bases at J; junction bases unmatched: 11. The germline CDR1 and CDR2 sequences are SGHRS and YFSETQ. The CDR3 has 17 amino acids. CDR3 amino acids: CASSSGQALVNYNEQFF. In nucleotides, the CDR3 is TGCGCCAGCAGCTCGGGACAGGCCCTTGTAAACTACAATGAGCAGTTCTTC. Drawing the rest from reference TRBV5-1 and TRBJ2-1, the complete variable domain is KAGVTQTPRYLIKTRGQQVTLSCSPISGHRSVSWYQQTPGQGLQFLFEYFSETQRNKGNFPGRFSGRQFSNSRSEMNVSTLELGDSALYLCASSSGQALVNYNEQFFGPGTRLTVL.

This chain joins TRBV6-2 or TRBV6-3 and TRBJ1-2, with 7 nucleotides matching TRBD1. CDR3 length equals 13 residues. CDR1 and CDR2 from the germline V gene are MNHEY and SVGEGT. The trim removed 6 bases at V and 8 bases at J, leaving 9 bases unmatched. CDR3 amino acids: CASRADRVNGYTF. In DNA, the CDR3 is TGTGCCAGCAGGGCCGACAGGGTCAACGGCTACACCTTC.

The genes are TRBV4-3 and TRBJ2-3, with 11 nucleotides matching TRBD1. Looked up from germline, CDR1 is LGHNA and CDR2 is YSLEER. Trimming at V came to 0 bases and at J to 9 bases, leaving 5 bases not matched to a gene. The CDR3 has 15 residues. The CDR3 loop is CASSQDLDRGRTQYF. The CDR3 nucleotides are TGCGCCAGCAGCCAAGACTTGGACAGGGGGCGAACGCAGTATTTT.

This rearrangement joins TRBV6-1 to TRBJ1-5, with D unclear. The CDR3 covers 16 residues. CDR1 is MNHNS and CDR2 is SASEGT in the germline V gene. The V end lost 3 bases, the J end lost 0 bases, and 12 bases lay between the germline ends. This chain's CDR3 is CASSEGSQYSNQPQHF. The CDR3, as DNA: TGTGCCAGCAGTGAGGGCAGCCAATATAGCAATCAGCCCCAGCATTTT.

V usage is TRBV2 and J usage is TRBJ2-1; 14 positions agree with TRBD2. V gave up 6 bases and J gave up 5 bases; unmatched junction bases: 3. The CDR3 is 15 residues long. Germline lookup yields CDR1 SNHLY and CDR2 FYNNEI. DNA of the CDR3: TGTGCCAGCAGGACTAGCGGGGGGGTAAACAATGAGCAGTTCTTC. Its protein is CASRTSGGVNNEQFF.

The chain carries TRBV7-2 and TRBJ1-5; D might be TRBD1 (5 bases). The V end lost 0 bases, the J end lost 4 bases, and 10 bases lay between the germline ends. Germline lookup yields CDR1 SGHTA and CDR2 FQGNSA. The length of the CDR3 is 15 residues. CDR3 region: CASSLASGENQPQHF. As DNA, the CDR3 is TGTGCCAGCAGCTTAGCGTCGGGGGAGAATCAGCCCCAGCATTTT. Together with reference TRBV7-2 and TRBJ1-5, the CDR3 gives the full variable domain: GAGVSQSPSNKVTEKGKDVELRCDPISGHTALYWYRQSLGQGLEFLIYFQGNSAPDKSGLPSDRFSAERTGGSVSTLTIQRTQQEDSAVYLCASSLASGENQPQHFGDGTRLSIL.

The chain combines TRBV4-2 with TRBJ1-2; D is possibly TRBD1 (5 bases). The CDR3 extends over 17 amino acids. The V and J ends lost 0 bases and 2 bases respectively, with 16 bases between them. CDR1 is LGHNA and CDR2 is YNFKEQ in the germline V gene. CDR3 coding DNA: TGTGCCAGCAGCCAAGAGGGGGGTATGGTCAGGAACTATGGCTACACCTTC. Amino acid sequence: CASSQEGGMVRNYGYTF.

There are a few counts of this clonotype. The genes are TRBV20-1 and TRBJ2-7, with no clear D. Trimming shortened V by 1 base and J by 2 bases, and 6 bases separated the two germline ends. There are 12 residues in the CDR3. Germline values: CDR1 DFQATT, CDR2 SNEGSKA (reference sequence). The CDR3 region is CSARAETYEQYF. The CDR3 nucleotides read TGCAGTGCTAGAGCTGAAACCTACGAGCAGTACTTC.

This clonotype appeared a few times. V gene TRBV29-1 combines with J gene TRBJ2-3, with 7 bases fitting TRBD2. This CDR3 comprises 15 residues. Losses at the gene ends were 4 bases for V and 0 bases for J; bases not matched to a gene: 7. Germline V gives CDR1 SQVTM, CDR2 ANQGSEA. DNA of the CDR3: TGCAGCGTTGCGGGATCGGGGGGTAGCACAGATACGCAGTATTTT. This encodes CSVAGSGGSTDTQYF.

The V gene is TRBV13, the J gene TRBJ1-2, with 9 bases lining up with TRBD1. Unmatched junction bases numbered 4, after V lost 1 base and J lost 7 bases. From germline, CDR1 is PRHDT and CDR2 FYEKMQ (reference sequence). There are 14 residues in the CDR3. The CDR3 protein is CASSLDRGLRGYTF. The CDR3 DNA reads TGTGCCAGCAGCTTAGACAGGGGGCTTCGTGGCTACACCTTC. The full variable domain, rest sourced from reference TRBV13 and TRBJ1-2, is AAGVIQSPRHLIKEKRETATLKCYPIPRHDTVYWYQQGPGQDPQFLISFYEKMQSDKGSIPDRFSAQQFSDYHSELNMSSLELGDSALYFCASSLDRGLRGYTFGSGTRLTVV.

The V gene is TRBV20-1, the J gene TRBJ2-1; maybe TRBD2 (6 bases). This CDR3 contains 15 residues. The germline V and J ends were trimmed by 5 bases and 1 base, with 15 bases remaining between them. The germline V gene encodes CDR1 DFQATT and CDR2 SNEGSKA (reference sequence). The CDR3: CSAVPGTGSYNEQFF. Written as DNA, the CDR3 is TGCAGTGCTGTTCCCGGGACTGGGTCCTACAATGAGCAGTTCTTC.

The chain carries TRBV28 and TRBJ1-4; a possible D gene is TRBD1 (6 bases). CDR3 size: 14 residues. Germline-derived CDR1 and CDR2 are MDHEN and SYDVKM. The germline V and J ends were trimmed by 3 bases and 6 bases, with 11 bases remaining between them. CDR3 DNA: TGTGCCAGCAGTTTGCACCACAGGGATGAAAAACTGTTTTTT. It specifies CASSLHHRDEKLFF.

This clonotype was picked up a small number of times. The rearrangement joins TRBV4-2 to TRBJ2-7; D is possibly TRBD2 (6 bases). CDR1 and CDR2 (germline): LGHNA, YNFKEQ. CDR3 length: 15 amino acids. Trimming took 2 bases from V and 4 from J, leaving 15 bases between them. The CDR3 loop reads CASSQQWTNSYEQYF. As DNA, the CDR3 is TGTGCCAGCAGCCAACAGTGGACTAATTCTTACGAGCAGTACTTC.

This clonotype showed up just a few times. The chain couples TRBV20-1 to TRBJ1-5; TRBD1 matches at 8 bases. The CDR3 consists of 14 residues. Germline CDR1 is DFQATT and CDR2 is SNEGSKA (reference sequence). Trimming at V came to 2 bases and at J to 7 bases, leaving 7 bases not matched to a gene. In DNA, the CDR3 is TGCAGTGCTAGACAGGGGGCGTGGGAGCAGCCCCAGCATTTT. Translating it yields CSARQGAWEQPQHF.

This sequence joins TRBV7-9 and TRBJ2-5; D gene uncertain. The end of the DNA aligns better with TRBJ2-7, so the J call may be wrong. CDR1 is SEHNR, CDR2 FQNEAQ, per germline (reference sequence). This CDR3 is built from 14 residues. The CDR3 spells CASSLGVTPYEQYF. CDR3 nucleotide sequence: TGTGCCAGCAGCTTAGGAGTAACTCCCTACGAGCAGTACTTC.

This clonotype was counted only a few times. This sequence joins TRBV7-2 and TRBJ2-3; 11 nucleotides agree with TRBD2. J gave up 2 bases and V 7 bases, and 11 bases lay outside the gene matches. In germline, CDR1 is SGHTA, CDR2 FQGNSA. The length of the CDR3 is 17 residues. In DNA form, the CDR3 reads TGTGCCAGCAACTCGCCGGGACTAGCGGCCCTCACAGATACGCAGTATTTT. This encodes CASNSPGLAALTDTQYF.

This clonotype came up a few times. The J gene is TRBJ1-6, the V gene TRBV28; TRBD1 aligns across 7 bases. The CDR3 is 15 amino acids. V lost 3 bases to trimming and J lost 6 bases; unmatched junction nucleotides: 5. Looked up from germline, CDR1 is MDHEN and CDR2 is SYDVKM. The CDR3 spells CASSLRQGGNSPLHF. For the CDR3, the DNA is TGTGCCAGCAGTTTGAGGCAGGGGGGTAATTCACCCCTCCACTTT.

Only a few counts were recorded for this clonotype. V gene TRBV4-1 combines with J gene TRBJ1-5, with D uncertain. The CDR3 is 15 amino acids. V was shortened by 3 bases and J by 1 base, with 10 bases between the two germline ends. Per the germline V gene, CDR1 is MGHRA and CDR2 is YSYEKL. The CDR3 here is CASSHSDGSNQPQHF. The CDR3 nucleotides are TGCGCCAGCAGCCACTCGGACGGAAGCAATCAGCCCCAGCATTTT.

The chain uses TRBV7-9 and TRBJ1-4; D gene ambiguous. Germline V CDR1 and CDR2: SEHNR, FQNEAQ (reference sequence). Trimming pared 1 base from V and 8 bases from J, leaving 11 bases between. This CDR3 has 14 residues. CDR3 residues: CASSLEDVSEKLFF. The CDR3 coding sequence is TGTGCCAGCAGCTTAGAAGACGTCTCGGAAAAACTGTTTTTT.